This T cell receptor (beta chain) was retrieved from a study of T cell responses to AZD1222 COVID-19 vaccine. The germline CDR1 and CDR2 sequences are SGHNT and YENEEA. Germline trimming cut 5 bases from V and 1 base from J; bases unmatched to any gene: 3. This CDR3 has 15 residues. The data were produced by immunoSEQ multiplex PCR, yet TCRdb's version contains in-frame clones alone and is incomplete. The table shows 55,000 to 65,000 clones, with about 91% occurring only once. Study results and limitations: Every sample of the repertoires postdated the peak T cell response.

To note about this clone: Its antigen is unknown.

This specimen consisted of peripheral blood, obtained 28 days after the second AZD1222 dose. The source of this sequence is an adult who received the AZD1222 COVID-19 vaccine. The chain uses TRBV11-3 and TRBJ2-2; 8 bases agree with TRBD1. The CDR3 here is CASSRGTGNTGELFF. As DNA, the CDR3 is TGTGCCAGCAGCCGAGGGACAGGGAACACCGGGGAGCTGTTTTTT.